This note documents a single T cell receptor (beta chain) sequence. The data stem from a study of control samples from healthy donors and cancer patients. The trim removed 0 bases at V and 4 bases at J, leaving 4 bases unmatched. The CDR3 has 15 residues. The V gene's germline CDR1 is SGHRS and CDR2 YFSETQ. This table comes from immunoSEQ multiplex PCR, and its TCRdb copy is limited to in-frame clones, with some not included. The repertoire consists of 100,000 to 150,000 clones, with almost 95% occurring once and the leading ten covering roughly 0.54%. J is TRBJ1-1 and V is TRBV5-1; 9 bases line up with TRBD1. The clonotype originates from a man at least 80 years old with head and neck cancer. Sequencing was performed on PBMCs. In DNA form, the CDR3 reads TGCGCCAGCAGCTTGGTTGGGGGACAGGGCACTGAAGCTTTCTTT. Its translation is CASSLVGGQGTEAFF. Looking up the rest from reference TRBV5-1 and TRBJ1-1 gives the full variable domain: KAGVTQTPRYLIKTRGQQVTLSCSPISGHRSVSWYQQTPGQGLQFLFEYFSETQRNKGNFPGRFSGRQFSNSRSEMNVSTLELGDSALYLCASSLVGGQGTEAFFGQGTRLTVV.